The 8 T cell receptor beta chains listed next were all sequenced from one sample in a study of beta chain features in type 1 diabetes. Study-level points and caveats: Type 1 diabetes patients had moderately but significantly shorter TCRB CDR3s in all four CD4+ subsets.

Antigens of these TCRs are unknown. Reverse transcribing all isolated RNA meant expressed TCRB transcripts were sequenced. Profiled with immunoSEQ multiplex PCR; TCRdb holds only in-frame clones, not every one. The table has 300,000 to 450,000 clones, roughly 12% seen once. What was sequenced was naive CD4+ T cells from blood. The receptors come from a woman aged 18-29 years with type 1 diabetes.

The chain carries TRBV19 and TRBJ2-7, with D tentatively TRBD1 (6 bases). V gave up 1 base and J gave up 2 bases, with 6 bases separating them. The CDR3 loop spans 13 amino acids. Germline V gives CDR1 LNHDA, CDR2 SQIVND (reference sequence). The CDR3 here is CASSIGTAYEQYF. CDR3 bases: TGTGCCAGTAGTATAGGGACAGCCTACGAGCAGTACTTC.

This clone was counted between two and nine times. The V gene is TRBV7-9, the J gene TRBJ1-1; maybe TRBD1 (5 bases). This CDR3 region has 15 residues. Germline assignment: CDR1 SEHNR and CDR2 FQNEAQ (reference sequence). V lost 4 bases to trimming and J lost 4 bases, with 16 bases between them. CDR3 sequence (DNA): TGTGCCAGCAGCTCCCCCGGGGGAGGGATCACTGAAGCTTTCTTT. It translates to CASSSPGGGITEAFF.

The gene calls are TRBV6-6 and TRBJ2-3, with D uncertain. CDR1 MNHNY and CDR2 SVGAGI come from the germline V gene (reference sequence). The CDR3 covers 11 residues. V lost 7 bases, J lost 6 bases, and 8 bases lay in between. The CDR3 DNA sequence: TGTGCCAGCATGACTCCCGATACGCAGTATTTT. This translates into CASMTPDTQYF.

The V and J genes are TRBV9 and TRBJ2-1, with 9 bases identical to TRBD2. Losses at the gene ends were 0 bases for V and 4 bases for J; bases not matched to a gene: 2. Germline V CDR1 and CDR2: SGDLS, YYNGEE. CDR3 size: 15 residues. CDR3 nucleotide sequence: TGTGCCAGCAGCGTAGGCGGGGGGGGATACAATGAGCAGTTCTTC. It translates to CASSVGGGGYNEQFF.

The chain is built from TRBV5-1 and TRBJ2-1; possible D gene TRBD1, 6 bases. Germline loops: CDR1 SGHRS, CDR2 YFSETQ. The CDR3 is 14 amino acids. The germline V and J ends were trimmed by 0 bases and 6 bases, with 10 bases remaining between them. CDR3 bases: TGCGCCAGCAGCTTGGGACAGGTACTCAATGAGCAGTTCTTC. Translated, it gives CASSLGQVLNEQFF.

The J gene is TRBJ2-1, the V gene TRBV7-2; D remains ambiguous. The germline CDR1 and CDR2 sequences are SGHTA and FQGNSA. The V end lost 4 bases, the J end lost 5 bases, and 15 bases lay between the germline ends. The CDR3 consists of 15 residues. This chain's CDR3 is CASSSQVGLHNEQFF. The CDR3 DNA is TGTGCCAGCAGCTCACAAGTGGGCTTGCACAATGAGCAGTTCTTC.

This chain links TRBV9 with TRBJ2-1, with D possibly TRBD2 on 6 matching bases. The germline CDR1 and CDR2 sequences are SGDLS and YYNGEE. Trimming removed 4 bases at V and 8 bases at J, with 16 bases between. The CDR3 has 14 amino acids. CDR3 in amino acids: CASSPRGSGYEQFF. The CDR3 DNA follows: TGTGCCAGCAGCCCCCGGGGTAGCGGCTATGAGCAGTTCTTC.

The rearrangement links TRBV4-1 to TRBJ2-2, with a possible D match to TRBD2 (6 bases). The CDR3 has 19 amino acids. Germline CDR1 and CDR2: MGHRA and YSYEKL. Trimming pared 5 bases from V and 0 bases from J, leaving 22 bases between. The DNA for the CDR3 is TGCGCCAGCAGCAACCGAGTTGGGCGGGGCAGGACGAACACCGGGGAGCTGTTTTTT. This sequence encodes CASSNRVGRGRTNTGELFF.